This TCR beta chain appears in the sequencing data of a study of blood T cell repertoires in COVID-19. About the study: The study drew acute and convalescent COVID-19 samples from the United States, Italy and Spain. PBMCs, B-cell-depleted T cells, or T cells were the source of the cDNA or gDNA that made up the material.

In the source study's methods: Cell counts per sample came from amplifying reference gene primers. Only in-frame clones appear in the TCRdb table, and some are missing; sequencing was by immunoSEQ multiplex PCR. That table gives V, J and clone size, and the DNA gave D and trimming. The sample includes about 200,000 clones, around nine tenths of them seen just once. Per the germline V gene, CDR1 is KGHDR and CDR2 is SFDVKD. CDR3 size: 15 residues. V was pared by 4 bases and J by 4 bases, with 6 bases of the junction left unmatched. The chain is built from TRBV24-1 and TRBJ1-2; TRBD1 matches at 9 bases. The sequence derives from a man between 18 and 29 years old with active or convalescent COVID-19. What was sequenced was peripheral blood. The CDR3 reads CATSEAGTGSYGYTF. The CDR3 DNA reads TGTGCCACCAGTGAGGCCGGGACAGGGTCCTATGGCTACACCTTC.